This T cell receptor (beta chain) was observed in a study of T cells in tuberculosis. Study overall: The T cells targeted glucose monomycolate, a mycobacterial lipid, via CD1B. Regarding the study as a whole: Samples were chosen by availability of cryopreserved specimens. GMM-specific TCRs were nearer to active tuberculosis alpha repertoires, suggesting expansion.

Generated by immunoSEQ multiplex PCR, the TCRdb table keeps only in-frame clones and is missing some. This sample has 20,000 to 25,000 clones, with just over 90% found just once. As concerns this clone: The antigen remains unidentified.

CDR3 length: 15 residues. Trimming took off 4 bases at V and 4 bases at J, with 14 bases between the two ends. Germline V gene lookup returns CDR1 LNHNV and CDR2 YYDKDF (reference sequence). The sequence came from a donor aged 5-35 years with latent tuberculosis or without tuberculosis infection. Some clones in this sample may be carry-over from other donors' samples. The V call is TRBV15, the J call TRBJ2-1, with TRBD2 as a possible D gene (5 bases). The source material was PBMCs. The CDR3 nucleotides read TGTGCCACCAGCACTGTGGGTAGAGGGTACAATGAGCAGTTCTTC. This sequence encodes CATSTVGRGYNEQFF.